A selection of T cell receptor beta chains follows, all from one sample in a study of T cell responses to AZD1222 COVID-19 vaccine. Generated by immunoSEQ multiplex PCR, the TCRdb table keeps only in-frame clones and is missing some. The top ten clones hold roughly 5.2% of a sample with some 80,000 clones, roughly nine tenths of them seen once. Sequences were derived from peripheral blood, sampled on day 0 of AZD1222 vaccination. These receptors all come from an adult in good health. Each CDR3 is given with its conserved first and last residue. D genes are given only for firm matches. Some rows mark clone size as missing; the rest say once, few, many or name a class of expanded clone.

V gene	D gene	J gene	clone size	CDR3 protein	CDR3 DNA
TRBV21-1	NA	TRBJ2-7	NA	CATKGQASSYEQYF	TGTGCCACCAAGGGACAGGCCAGCTCCTACGAGCAGTACTTC
TRBV29-1	TRBD1	TRBJ2-5	NA	CSVEDRRGQETQYF	TGCAGCGTTGAAGATCGCAGGGGGCAAGAGACCCAGTACTTC
TRBV7-2	TRBD1	TRBJ1-5	NA	CASSLGQGGRSQPQHF	TGTGCCAGCAGCTTAGGACAGGGAGGAAGAAGTCAGCCCCAGCATTTT
TRBV3-1/TRBV3-2	NA	TRBJ2-5	NA	CASSQDRRVGETQYF	TGTGCCAGCAGCCAAGATCGCAGGGTCGGAGAGACCCAGTACTTC
TRBV19	NA	TRBJ1-2	NA	CASTILGRGNGYTF	TGTGCCAGTACCATACTCGGCCGGGGGAATGGCTACACCTTC
TRBV27	TRBD1	TRBJ1-2	once	CASRTSGGASYGYTF	TGTGCCAGCAGGACATCAGGGGGCGCTTCCTATGGCTACACCTTC
TRBV4-3	NA	TRBJ1-1	NA	CASSQDEGDTEAFF	TGCGCCAGCAGCCAAGATGAGGGGGACACTGAAGCTTTCTTT
TRBV2	NA	TRBJ1-5	NA	CASSEGGRDSNQPQHF	TGTGCCAGCAGTGAAGGGGGTAGGGATAGCAATCAGCCCCAGCATTTT
TRBV27	TRBD1	TRBJ2-3	NA	CASSSWRTGSDTQYF	TGTGCCAGCAGTTCCTGGAGGACAGGATCAGATACGCAGTATTTT
TRBV7-8	NA	TRBJ1-2	NA	CASSLDTGLLSGYGYTF	TGTGCCAGCAGCTTAGATACGGGTTTACTTTCAGGGTATGGCTACACCTTC
TRBV29-1	TRBD1	TRBJ2-1	NA	CSVEWTGANEQFF	TGCAGCGTTGAATGGACAGGGGCGAATGAGCAGTTCTTC
TRBV3-1/TRBV3-2	TRBD2	TRBJ2-5	NA	CASSRQTSGGQETQYF	TGTGCCAGCAGCCGCCAGACTAGCGGGGGACAAGAGACCCAGTACTTC
TRBV18	TRBD1	TRBJ2-7	NA	CASSVYRGDLPYEQYF	TGTGCCAGCTCAGTCTACAGGGGAGATCTCCCCTACGAGCAGTACTTC
TRBV2	TRBD1	TRBJ1-5	NA	CASSSRGTGGQPQHF	TGTGCCAGCAGCTCCAGGGGGACAGGCGGTCAGCCCCAGCATTTT
TRBV15	NA	TRBJ2-3	NA	CATSRDLGGDRTDTQYF	TGTGCCACCAGCAGAGATCTGGGGGGCGATCGCACAGATACGCAGTATTTT
TRBV4-3	NA	TRBJ2-2	NA	CASSQVTSYPGELFF	TGCGCCAGCAGCCAGGTGACTAGTTACCCCGGGGAGCTGTTTTTT
TRBV7-2	NA	TRBJ2-5	NA	CASSLRAGSETQYF	TGTGCCAGCAGCTTAAGGGCAGGGAGTGAGACCCAGTACTTC
TRBV13	NA	TRBJ2-3	once	CASSFYGGLSDTQYF	TGTGCCAGCAGCTTTTACGGGGGGCTTTCAGATACGCAGTATTTT
TRBV7-2	NA	TRBJ1-3	NA	CASSPREWEGWGNTIYF	TGTGCCAGCAGCCCCCGTGAATGGGAGGGGTGGGGAAACACCATATATTTT
TRBV12-3/TRBV12-4	NA	TRBJ2-3	few	CASSKITDTQYF	TGTGCCAGCAGCAAGATCACAGATACGCAGTATTTT
TRBV20-1	NA	TRBJ1-2	NA	CSASNPTAYGYTF	TGCAGTGCTAGTAATCCCACAGCATATGGCTACACCTTC
TRBV5-1	TRBD1	TRBJ2-1	NA	CASSLVGQGSNEQFF	TGCGCCAGCAGCTTGGTAGGACAGGGGAGCAATGAGCAGTTCTTC
TRBV10-3	NA	TRBJ1-3	NA	CAISESGTDPGNTIYF	TGTGCCATCAGTGAGTCCGGGACGGACCCTGGAAACACCATATATTTT
TRBV11-2	NA	TRBJ1-1	NA	CASSFRQDGTEAFF	TGTGCCAGCAGCTTCCGACAGGATGGCACTGAAGCTTTCTTT
TRBV2	NA	TRBJ2-5	NA	CASSGAGAGETQYF	TGTGCCAGCAGCGGGGCGGGGGCCGGAGAGACCCAGTACTTC
TRBV28	NA	TRBJ2-4	NA	CASSSPFSGEDIQYF	TGTGCCAGCAGTTCCCCCTTCTCCGGGGAAGACATTCAGTACTTC
TRBV3-1/TRBV3-2	NA	TRBJ1-1	NA	CASSQEGGPQNTEAFF	TGTGCCAGCAGCCAAGAAGGAGGCCCCCAGAACACTGAAGCTTTCTTT
TRBV7-2	TRBD1	TRBJ2-1	NA	CASRKTGGTGNEQFF	TGTGCCAGCAGAAAGACAGGGGGCACGGGGAATGAGCAGTTCTTC